This entry features one TCR beta chain sequence. Its specificity is not known. The CDR3 covers 17 residues. Trimming shortened V by 4 bases and J by 2 bases, and 18 bases separated the two germline ends. CDR1 and CDR2 from the germline V gene are SGHDN and FVKESK. The source of the sample is a study of shared clonotypes between healthy human individuals. General study findings and limits: Generally, naive subsets (rather than memory subsets) showed larger estimated richness.

The table came from immunoSEQ multiplex PCR; TCRdb's copy has only in-frame clones and leaves some out. Among approximately 2,200,000 clones listed, about 92% were seen once. Naive CD8 populations comprised CD45RO-negative cells positively selected for CCR7, excluding terminally differentiated effector memory CD45RA+ cells. The receptor was isolated from a man between 18 and 35 years old in good health. Some clones in this sample may be carry-over from other donors' samples. The gene calls are TRBV14 and TRBJ2-4, with a tentative D call TRBD2 (7 bases). Sequencing was done on a sample of naive CD8+ T cells from PBMCs. CDR3: CASSRRGGDEPKNIQYF. CDR3 DNA sequence: TGTGCCAGCAGCCGAAGGGGGGGGGATGAGCCCAAAAACATTCAGTACTTC.